A selection of T cell receptor beta chains follows, all from one sample in a study of T cells in Graves' hyperthyroidism and ophthalmopathy. One entry per CDR3 protein results from TCRdb running MiXCR on the multiplex PCR reads. This sample yields more than 650,000 distinct CDR3 sequences, of which 14% are seen a single time; 10% to 13% belongs to the top ten. The sequencing input was blood. The receptors were gathered from a woman aged 18 to 35 with Graves' hyperthyroidism. The CDR3 runs from the conserved cysteine through the conserved F or W. D genes are given only for firm matches. Clone size, where shown, is once, few, many, or a class for clones that have expanded.

>TRBJ1-1|TRBD1|TRBV7-9|many
TGTGCCAGCAGACCAGGACAGGCGGGAAGGGACACTGAAGCTTTCTTT
CASRPGQAGRDTEAFF
>TRBJ2-3|-|TRBV12-3/TRBV12-4|many
TGTGCCAGCAGTTTCCGCACAGATACGCAGTATTTT
CASSFRTDTQYF
>TRBJ1-1|-|TRBV30|many
TGTGCCTGGAGTTTTATGTACACTGAAGCTTTCTTT
CAWSFMYTEAFF
>TRBJ1-1|TRBD1|TRBV20-1|many
TGCAGTGCTGGACAGGGCATGAACACTGAAGCTTTCTTT
CSAGQGMNTEAFF
>TRBJ2-7|TRBD2|TRBV28|many
TGTGCCAGCAGTCCTCTACTAGAGGCGGGAGACACCTACGAGCAGTACTTC
CASSPLLEAGDTYEQYF
>TRBJ2-3|TRBD2|TRBV6-1|few
TGTGCCAGCAGTGATAAAGCGGGAGGGTCAGATACGCAGTATTTT
CASSDKAGGSDTQYF
>TRBJ1-6|-|TRBV20-1|-
TGCAGTGCTATACAGGAACCAGGATCACCCCTCCACTTT
CSAIQEPGSPLHF
>TRBJ2-7|-|TRBV20-1|many
TGCAGTGCTAGAATAGGACAGGATGTTCGACTAGCGCCCTACGAGCAGTACTTC
CSARIGQDVRLAPYEQYF
>TRBJ2-5|TRBD1|TRBV6-1|many
TGTGCCAGCAGGCTATCGGGACAGCAAGAGACCCAGTACTTC
CASRLSGQQETQYF
>TRBJ2-1|TRBD2|TRBV15|-
TGTGCCACCAGCACCCGGGCCCTAGCGGTCTCCTACAATGAGCGGTTCTTC
CATSTRALAVSYNERFF
>TRBJ1-2|-|TRBV11-3|many
TGTGCCAGCAGCGGCAACGGCTACACCTTC
CASSGNGYTF
>TRBJ2-5|-|TRBV12-3/TRBV12-4|few
TGTGCCAGCAGTGCGCATACAGTTCAAGAGACCCAGTACTTC
CASSAHTVQETQYF
>TRBJ2-2|-|TRBV27|many
TGTGCCAGCACCTTGCTTGCGGGGACCGGGGAGCTGTTTTTT
CASTLLAGTGELFF
>TRBJ2-7|TRBD2|TRBV2|many
TGTGCCAGCAGACTTCTAGCGGACCCCTACGAGCAGTACTTC
CASRLLADPYEQYF
>TRBJ1-1|-|TRBV15|many
TGTGCCACCATAGGTTCGGGGGGCCAGAACACTGAAGCTTTCTTT
CATIGSGGQNTEAFF
>TRBJ1-2|-|TRBV18|few
TGTGCCAGCTCACCCGGTTTCCGGGACGGGGGCCTCTATGGCTACACCTTC
CASSPGFRDGGLYGYTF
>TRBJ2-1|TRBD2|TRBV15|few
TGTGCCACCAGCAGAGAGACTAGCGGGAGTGATGAGCAGTTCTTC
CATSRETSGSDEQFF
>TRBJ2-5|-|TRBV25-1|few
TGTGCCAGCAGTGAATATGACAGGGGAGGGCAAGAGACCCAGTACTTC
CASSEYDRGGQETQYF
>TRBJ2-7|-|TRBV12-3/TRBV12-4|many
TGTGCCAGCAGCGCCTCCCTTTGGGGTTCCGAGCAGTACTTC
CASSASLWGSEQYF
>TRBJ2-5|TRBD2|TRBV12-3/TRBV12-4|few
TGTGCCACGGGACTAGCGGGAGGGCCAGCAGAGACCCAGTACTTC
CATGLAGGPAETQYF
>TRBJ2-1|TRBD2|TRBV11-2|-
TGTGCCAGCAGCTTAGACGGCGGGAGGAATGAGCAGTTCTTC
CASSLDGGRNEQFF
>TRBJ2-3|-|TRBV6-1|-
TGTGCCATTTGGACTGGGGATACGCAGTATTTT
CAIWTGDTQYF
>TRBJ2-1|TRBD2|TRBV3-1|-
TGTGCCAGCAGCCAAGACTTGGGACTAGCGGGACTTGTGCAGTTCTTC
CASSQDLGLAGLVQFF
>TRBJ2-2|TRBD2|TRBV2|many
TGTGCCAGCAGTATCCTAGGCGGGAGGGCCCTCGGGGAGCTGTTTTTT
CASSILGGRALGELFF
>TRBJ1-2|-|TRBV7-8|-
TGTGCCAGCACCTTGGGGGGGCGCCGATATGGCTACACCTTC
CASTLGGRRYGYTF
>TRBJ1-2|-|TRBV2|many
TGTGCCAGCAGGAAACTGCGGGGGAATACCTTC
CASRKLRGNTF
>TRBJ2-2|-|TRBV6-2/TRBV6-3|many
TGTGCCAGCAATATACAGGAGATCGCGAACACCGGGGAGCTGTTTTTT
CASNIQEIANTGELFF
>TRBJ2-3|TRBD2|TRBV5-1|-
TGCGCCAGCAGCTTGGAAGCGGCTAGCGGGAGGAAAAGCACAGATACGCAGTATTTT
CASSLEAASGRKSTDTQYF
>TRBJ2-1|TRBD2|TRBV18|-
TGTGCCAGCTCACCAGTGACTAGCAGCAGGAATGAGCAGTTCTTC
CASSPVTSSRNEQFF
>TRBJ1-2|-|TRBV20-1|many
TGCAGTGCTAGAGAAGGGCACGGTAGAGGGTTGGGCTACACCTTC
CSAREGHGRGLGYTF
>TRBJ1-5|TRBD1|TRBV20-1|-
TGCAGTGCTAGAGAGACAGGGAATCAGCCCCAGCATTTT
CSARETGNQPQHF
>TRBJ1-3|-|TRBV18|many
TGTGCCAGCTCACCAAGCCGGAACACCATATATTTT
CASSPSRNTIYF
>TRBJ1-1|-|TRBV29-1|-
TGCAGCGTTGGAATAGGGGGAGTAACTGAAGCTTTCTTT
CSVGIGGVTEAFF
>TRBJ2-5|TRBD2|TRBV11-2|few
TGTGCCAGCAGCTCCCGAACTAGCGACAGAGAGACCCAGTACTTC
CASSSRTSDRETQYF
>TRBJ2-2|TRBD2|TRBV25-1|many
TGTGCCAGCAGGGACCCCACTAGCGGGAGTAAGGTCGGGGAGCTGTTTTTT
CASRDPTSGSKVGELFF
>TRBJ2-3|-|TRBV9|-
TGTGCCAGCAGCGTACAGCCTAGGAGCACAGATACGCAGTATTTT
CASSVQPRSTDTQYF
>TRBJ1-1|-|TRBV3-1|many
TGTGCCAGCAGCCAAGGTTGGAGGGGTCGGACTGAAGCTTTCTTT
CASSQGWRGRTEAFF
>TRBJ2-3|-|TRBV7-8|many
TGTGCCAGCAGCTTAGTACTAGTTGCAACAGATACGCAGTATTTT
CASSLVLVATDTQYF
>TRBJ2-7|-|TRBV4-3|many
TGCGCCAGCAGCCAAGATGGGTCTAGCGCCAGCGAGCAGTACTTC
CASSQDGSSASEQYF
>TRBJ2-1|-|TRBV3-1|many
TGTGCCAGCAGCAAGGGACTGGCGGACTCGCAGTTCTTC
CASSKGLADSQFF
>TRBJ1-4|-|TRBV18|few
TGTGCCAGCTCACCGACGCGTGGGGGGAGTGAAAAACTGTTTTTT
CASSPTRGGSEKLFF
>TRBJ2-7|-|TRBV10-1|few
TGCGCCAGCAGTGCCTTAACTAGTATGCACGAGCAGTACTTC
CASSALTSMHEQYF
>TRBJ2-1|TRBD2|TRBV11-2|many
TGTGCCAGCAGCTTAGATCCCCTAGCGGGAGGGGGGCATGTTGAGCAGTTCTTC
CASSLDPLAGGGHVEQFF
>TRBJ2-4|-|TRBV20-1|many
TGCAGTGCTAGTCCCACCGGGACTTTAGCCAAAAACATTCAGTACTTC
CSASPTGTLAKNIQYF
>TRBJ2-6|TRBD1|TRBV9|few
TGTGCCAGCAGCGCGGGACAGTCTGGGGCCAACGTCCTGACTTTC
CASSAGQSGANVLTF
>TRBJ2-6|TRBD2|TRBV7-3|few
TGTGCCAGCAGCTCCCCGGGAGCGGGGGGGGCCGGGGCCAACGTCCTGACTTTC
CASSSPGAGGAGANVLTF
>TRBJ2-1|TRBD2|TRBV12-3/TRBV12-4|-
TGTGCCAGCAGTTTAAGGGTAGCGGGAGTATCCTACAATGAGCAGTTCTTC
CASSLRVAGVSYNEQFF
>TRBJ2-6|TRBD1|TRBV11-2|many
TGTGCCAGCAGCTCCCTTACAGGGGGCCTTGCCAACGTCCTGACTTTC
CASSSLTGGLANVLTF
>TRBJ2-3|TRBD2|TRBV20-1|few
TGCAGTGCTCCGGGGGGGCTCAAGGTATCCCATACGCAGTATTTT
CSAPGGLKVSHTQYF
>TRBJ2-7|TRBD2|TRBV7-9|once
TGTGCCAGCAGCGTACTAGCGGCCCCAACCGAGCAGTACTTC
CASSVLAAPTEQYF
>TRBJ1-4|-|TRBV19|-
TGTGCCAGTAGTATAGGTTCAGGGAGGGCGGAAAAACTGTTTTTT
CASSIGSGRAEKLFF
>TRBJ2-2|-|TRBV7-2|-
TGTGCCAGCAGCGACCGGACGCCCACCGGGGAGCTGTTTTTT
CASSDRTPTGELFF
>TRBJ2-7|TRBD2|TRBV6-2/TRBV6-3|-
TGTGCCAGCAGGAAGAGACCGGGACTAGTAGACTACGAGCAGTACTTC
CASRKRPGLVDYEQYF
>TRBJ2-7|-|TRBV28|many
TGTGCCAGCAGTCCCTCAGGAGGGGGGCGGGAGCAGTACTTC
CASSPSGGGREQYF
>TRBJ2-5|TRBD1|TRBV2|many
TGTGCCAGCAGTGTATGGGACAGAGGAAAAGAGACCCAGTACTTC
CASSVWDRGKETQYF